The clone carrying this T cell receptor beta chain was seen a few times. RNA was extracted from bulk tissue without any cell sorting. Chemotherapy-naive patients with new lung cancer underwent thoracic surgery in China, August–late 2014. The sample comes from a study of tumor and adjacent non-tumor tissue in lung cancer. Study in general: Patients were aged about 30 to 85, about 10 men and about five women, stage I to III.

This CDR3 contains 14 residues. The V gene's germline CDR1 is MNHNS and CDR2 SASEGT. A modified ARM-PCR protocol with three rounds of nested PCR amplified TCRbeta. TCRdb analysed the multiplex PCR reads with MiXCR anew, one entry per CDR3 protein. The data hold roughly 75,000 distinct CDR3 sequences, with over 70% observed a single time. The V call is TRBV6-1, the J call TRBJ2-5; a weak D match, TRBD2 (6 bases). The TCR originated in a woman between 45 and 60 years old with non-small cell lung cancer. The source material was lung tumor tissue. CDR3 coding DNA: TGTGGCACCAGTGAACATTGGGCGGGGGAGACCCAGTACTTC. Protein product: CGTSEHWAGETQYF.